These T cell receptor beta chains were read from a single sample in a study of T cell responses to AZD1222 COVID-19 vaccine. The table came from immunoSEQ multiplex PCR; TCRdb's copy has only in-frame clones and leaves some out. This table holds 120,000 or so clones, 65% to 85% found once. Sequenced material: peripheral blood, taken on day 0 of AZD1222 vaccination. Source of these receptors: an adult in good health. CDR3s include the opening cysteine and the closing phenylalanine or tryptophan. The D gene is left open where the match is weak. Size values are once, few and many counts, or a class for expanded clones, and some rows have none.

V gene	clone size	J gene	D gene	CDR3 protein	CDR3 DNA
TRBV10-3	.	TRBJ1-1	TRBD1	CAIGDERDREAFF	TGTGCCATCGGGGACGAGCGGGACAGGGAAGCTTTCTTT
TRBV20-1	.	TRBJ1-5	.	CSASSGGVAGKPQHF	TGCAGTGCTAGTAGTGGGGGGGTGGCGGGGAAGCCCCAGCATTTT
TRBV7-2	.	TRBJ2-1	.	CASSSFDRRVYNEQFF	TGTGCCAGCAGCTCCTTTGACAGGCGGGTATACAATGAGCAGTTCTTC
TRBV19	.	TRBJ1-2	.	CASSTGQDSRYGYTF	TGTGCCAGTAGTACCGGACAAGACAGTCGCTATGGCTACACCTTC
TRBV5-1	.	TRBJ2-5	.	CASSLDWGKAEETQYF	TGCGCCAGCAGCTTGGACTGGGGCAAGGCGGAAGAGACCCAGTACTTC
TRBV11-2	.	TRBJ1-1	.	CASSHGRGTEAFF	TGTGCCAGCAGCCACGGCCGAGGGACTGAAGCTTTCTTT
TRBV19	.	TRBJ2-5	TRBD2	CASSMGLAGASRETQYF	TGTGCCAGTAGTATGGGACTAGCGGGGGCCTCGAGGGAGACCCAGTACTTC
TRBV7-2	.	TRBJ2-1	.	CASSRRWTNNEQFF	TGTGCCAGCAGCAGACGATGGACTAACAATGAGCAGTTCTTC
TRBV5-4	.	TRBJ2-4	TRBD2	CASSLGRAGVAKNIQYF	TGTGCCAGCAGCTTGGGTCGGGCGGGAGTTGCCAAAAACATTCAGTACTTC
TRBV6-5	.	TRBJ1-1	TRBD1	CASRLQGGNTEAFF	TGTGCCAGCAGGCTCCAGGGGGGCAACACTGAAGCTTTCTTT
TRBV5-6	.	TRBJ2-3	TRBD2	CATRRAGEGTDTQYF	TGTGCCACCCGGAGGGCGGGGGAAGGCACAGATACGCAGTATTTT
TRBV28	once	TRBJ1-4	TRBD1	CASVSGTGEKKLFF	TGTGCCAGCGTTTCCGGGACAGGGGAGAAAAAACTGTTTTTT
TRBV14	.	TRBJ1-2	.	CASSQVQGINYGYTF	TGTGCCAGCAGCCAAGTCCAGGGGATTAACTATGGCTACACCTTC
TRBV6-5	.	TRBJ2-3	TRBD1	CASSIQGTSTDTQYF	TGTGCCAGCAGTATACAGGGGACGAGCACAGATACGCAGTATTTT
TRBV6-2/TRBV6-3	.	TRBJ1-1	.	CASSYGRGNTEAFF	TGTGCCAGCAGTTACGGCAGGGGGAACACTGAAGCTTTCTTT
TRBV6-5	.	TRBJ1-6	TRBD1	CASSYGGGGGNSPLHF	TGTGCCAGCAGTTACGGAGGGGGCGGAGGGAATTCACCCCTCCACTTT
TRBV12-3/TRBV12-4	once	TRBJ1-5	.	CASSSTEAQPQHF	TGTGCCAGCAGCTCAACGGAGGCCCAGCCCCAGCATTTT
TRBV7-2	.	TRBJ2-7	TRBD1	CASSPPTGGKHEQYF	TGTGCCAGCAGCCCACCGACAGGGGGCAAGCACGAGCAGTACTTC
TRBV2	.	TRBJ2-3	.	CASRGTFTDTQYF	TGTGCCAGCCGGGGGACCTTCACAGATACGCAGTATTTT